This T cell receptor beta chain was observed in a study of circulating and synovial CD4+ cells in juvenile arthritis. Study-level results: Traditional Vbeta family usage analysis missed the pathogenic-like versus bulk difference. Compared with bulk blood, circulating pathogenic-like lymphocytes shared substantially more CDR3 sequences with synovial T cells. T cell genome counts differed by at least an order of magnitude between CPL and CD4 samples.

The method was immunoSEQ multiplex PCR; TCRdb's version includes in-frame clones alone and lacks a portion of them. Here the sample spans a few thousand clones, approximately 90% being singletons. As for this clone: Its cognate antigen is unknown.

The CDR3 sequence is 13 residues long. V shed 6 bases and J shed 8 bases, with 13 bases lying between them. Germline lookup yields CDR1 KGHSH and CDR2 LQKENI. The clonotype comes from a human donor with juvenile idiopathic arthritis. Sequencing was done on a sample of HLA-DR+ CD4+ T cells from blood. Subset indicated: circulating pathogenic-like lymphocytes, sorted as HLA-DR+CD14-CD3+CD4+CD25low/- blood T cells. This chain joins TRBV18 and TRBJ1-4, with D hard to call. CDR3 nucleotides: TGTGCCAGCTCCCCTCGCGGGGAAGAAAAACTGTTTTTT. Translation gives CASSPRGEEKLFF.